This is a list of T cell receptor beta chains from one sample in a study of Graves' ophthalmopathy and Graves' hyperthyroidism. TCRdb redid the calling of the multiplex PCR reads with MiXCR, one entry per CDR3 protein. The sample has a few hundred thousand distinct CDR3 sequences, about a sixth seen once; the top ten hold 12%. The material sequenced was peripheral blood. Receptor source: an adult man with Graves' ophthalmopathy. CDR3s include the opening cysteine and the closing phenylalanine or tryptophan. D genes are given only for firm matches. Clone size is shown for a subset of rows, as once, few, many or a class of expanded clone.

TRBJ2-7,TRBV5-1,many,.,CASSIGDIYEQYF,TGCGCCAGCAGCATAGGGGACATCTACGAGCAGTACTTC
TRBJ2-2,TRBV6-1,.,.,CASWTARNTGELFF,TGTGCCAGCTGGACAGCCCGTAACACCGGGGAGCTGTTTTTT
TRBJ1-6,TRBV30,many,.,CAWSVSGVDSPLHF,TGTGCCTGGAGTGTTTCGGGGGTAGACTCACCCCTCCACTTT
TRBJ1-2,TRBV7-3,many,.,CASSLPGLNGYTF,TGTGCCAGCAGCTTGCCGGGTCTTAATGGCTACACCTTC
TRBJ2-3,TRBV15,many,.,CATSRDPGVVTQYF,TGTGCCACCAGCAGAGATCCCGGCGTAGTTACGCAGTATTTT
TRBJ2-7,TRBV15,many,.,CATSTGPREQYF,TGTGCCACCAGCACCGGACCGCGCGAGCAGTACTTC
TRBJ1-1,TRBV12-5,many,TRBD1,CASGVGGGNLRAFF,TGTGCTAGTGGTGTAGGGGGCGGGAATTTGCGAGCTTTCTTT
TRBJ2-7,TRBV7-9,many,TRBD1,CASRVGTGAAEQYF,TGTGCCAGCAGAGTGGGGACAGGGGCGGCCGAGCAGTACTTC
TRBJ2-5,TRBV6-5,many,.,CASSLGVPETETQYF,TGTGCCAGCAGTTTGGGAGTCCCAGAGACAGAGACCCAGTACTTC
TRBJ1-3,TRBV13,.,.,CASSLNTGAGNTIYF,TGTGCCAGCAGCCTCAACACCGGGGCTGGAAACACCATATATTTT
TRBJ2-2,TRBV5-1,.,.,CASSLGQTFTGELFF,TGCGCCAGCAGCTTGGGGCAGACCTTCACCGGGGAGCTGTTTTTT
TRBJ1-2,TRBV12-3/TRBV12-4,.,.,CASRDTGSGFYGYTF,TGTGCCAGCAGGGACACAGGGAGTGGGTTCTATGGCTACACCTTC
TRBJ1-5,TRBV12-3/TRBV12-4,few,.,CASSSRSDPLQPQHF,TGTGCCAGCAGCTCCAGAAGTGATCCTCTTCAGCCCCAGCATTTT
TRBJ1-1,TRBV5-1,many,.,CASRHLGTEAFF,TGCGCCAGCAGACACCTGGGAACTGAAGCTTTCTTT
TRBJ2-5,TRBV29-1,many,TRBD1,CSVGTGQALYSTYQETQYF,TGCAGCGTCGGGACGGGACAGGCCCTCTACTCCACGTACCAAGAGACCCAGTACTTC
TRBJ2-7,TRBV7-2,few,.,CASSLAYRETFYEQYF,TGTGCCAGCAGCTTAGCCTACAGGGAAACTTTCTACGAGCAGTACTTC